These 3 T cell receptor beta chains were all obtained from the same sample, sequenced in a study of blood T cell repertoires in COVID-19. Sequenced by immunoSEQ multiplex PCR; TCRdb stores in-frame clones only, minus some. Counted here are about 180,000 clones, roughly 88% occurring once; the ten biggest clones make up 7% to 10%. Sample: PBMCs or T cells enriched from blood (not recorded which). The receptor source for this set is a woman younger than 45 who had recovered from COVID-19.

The CDR3: CASSTLAATYEQYF. CDR3 nucleotides: TGTGCCAGCAGTACTCTAGCCGCAACCTACGAGCAGTACTTC. V and J are TRBV6-5 and TRBJ2-7; D might be TRBD2 (5 bases). This CDR3 contains 14 residues. V was pared by 5 bases and J by 2 bases, with 13 bases between. CDR1 MNHEY and CDR2 SVGAGI come from the germline V gene.

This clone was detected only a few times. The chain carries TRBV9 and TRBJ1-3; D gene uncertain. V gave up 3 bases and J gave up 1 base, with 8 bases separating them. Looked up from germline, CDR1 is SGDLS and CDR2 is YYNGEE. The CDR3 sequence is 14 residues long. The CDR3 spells CASSEEGSGNTIYF. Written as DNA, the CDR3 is TGTGCCAGCAGCGAGGAGGGTTCTGGAAACACCATATATTTT.

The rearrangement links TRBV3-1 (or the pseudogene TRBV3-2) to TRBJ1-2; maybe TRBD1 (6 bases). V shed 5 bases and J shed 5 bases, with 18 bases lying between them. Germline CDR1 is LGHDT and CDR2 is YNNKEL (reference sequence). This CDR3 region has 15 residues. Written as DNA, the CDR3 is TGTGCCAGCAGCAGGGCGGCGGACAGTATATATGGCTACACCTTC. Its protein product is CASSRAADSIYGYTF.